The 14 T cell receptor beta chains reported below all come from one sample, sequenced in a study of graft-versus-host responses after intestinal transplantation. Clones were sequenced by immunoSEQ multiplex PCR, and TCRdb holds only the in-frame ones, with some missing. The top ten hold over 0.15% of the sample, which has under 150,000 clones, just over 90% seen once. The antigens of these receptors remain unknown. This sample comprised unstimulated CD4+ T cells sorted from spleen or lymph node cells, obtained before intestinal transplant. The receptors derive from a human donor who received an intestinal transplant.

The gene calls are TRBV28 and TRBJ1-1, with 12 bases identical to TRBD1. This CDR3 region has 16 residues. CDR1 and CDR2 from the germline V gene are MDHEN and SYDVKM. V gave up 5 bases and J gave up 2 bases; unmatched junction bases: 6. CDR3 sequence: CASSTGTGGANTEAFF. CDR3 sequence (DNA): TGTGCCAGCAGTACAGGGACAGGGGGCGCAAACACTGAAGCTTTCTTT. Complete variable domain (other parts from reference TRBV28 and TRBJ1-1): DVKVTQSSRYLVKRTGEKVFLECVQDMDHENMFWYRQDPGLGLRLIYFSYDVKMKEKGDIPEGYSVSREKKERFSLILESASTNQTSMYLCASSTGTGGANTEAFFGQGTRLTVV.

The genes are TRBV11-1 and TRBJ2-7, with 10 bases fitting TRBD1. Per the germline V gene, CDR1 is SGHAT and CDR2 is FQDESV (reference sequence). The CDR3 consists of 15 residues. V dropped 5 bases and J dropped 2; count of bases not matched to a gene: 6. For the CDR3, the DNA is TGTGCCAGCAGCCTACCCGGGACAGGGGCCTACGAGCAGTACTTC. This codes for CASSLPGTGAYEQYF.

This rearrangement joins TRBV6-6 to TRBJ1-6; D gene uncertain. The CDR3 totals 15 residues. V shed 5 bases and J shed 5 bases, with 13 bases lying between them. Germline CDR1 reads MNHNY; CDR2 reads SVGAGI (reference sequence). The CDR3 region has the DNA TGTGCCAGCAGTAGTTCCCAGCAACATAATTCACCCCTCCACTTT. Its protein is CASSSSQQHNSPLHF.

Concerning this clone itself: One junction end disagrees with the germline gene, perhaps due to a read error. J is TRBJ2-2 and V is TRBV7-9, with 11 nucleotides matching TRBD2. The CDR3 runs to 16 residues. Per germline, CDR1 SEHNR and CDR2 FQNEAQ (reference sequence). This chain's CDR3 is CASSLAGGPRTGELFF. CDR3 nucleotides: TGTGCCAGCAGCCTAGCGGGGGGCCCCCGCACCGGGGAGCTGTTTTTT.

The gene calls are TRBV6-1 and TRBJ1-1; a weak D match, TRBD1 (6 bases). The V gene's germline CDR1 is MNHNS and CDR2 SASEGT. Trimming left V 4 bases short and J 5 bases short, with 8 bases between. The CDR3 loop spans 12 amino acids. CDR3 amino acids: CASSVGGTEAFF. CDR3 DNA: TGTGCCAGCAGTGTAGGGGGGACTGAAGCTTTCTTT.

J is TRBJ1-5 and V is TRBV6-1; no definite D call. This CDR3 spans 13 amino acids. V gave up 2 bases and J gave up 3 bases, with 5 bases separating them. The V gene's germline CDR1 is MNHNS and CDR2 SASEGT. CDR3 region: CASSELLNQPQHF. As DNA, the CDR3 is TGTGCCAGCAGTGAACTCCTCAATCAGCCCCAGCATTTT.

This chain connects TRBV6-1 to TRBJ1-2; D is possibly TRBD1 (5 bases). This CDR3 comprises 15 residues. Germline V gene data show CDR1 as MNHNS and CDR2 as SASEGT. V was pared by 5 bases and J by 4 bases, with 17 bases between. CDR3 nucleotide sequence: TGTGCCAGCAGTCGGGGAGGAGGGGATCTCTATGGCTACACCTTC. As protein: CASSRGGGDLYGYTF.

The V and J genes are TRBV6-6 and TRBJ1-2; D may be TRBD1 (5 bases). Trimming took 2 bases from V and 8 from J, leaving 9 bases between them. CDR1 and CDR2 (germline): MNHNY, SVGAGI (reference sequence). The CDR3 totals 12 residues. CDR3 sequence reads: CASSYDGGGYTF. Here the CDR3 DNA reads TGTGCCAGCAGTTACGACGGGGGAGGCTACACCTTC.

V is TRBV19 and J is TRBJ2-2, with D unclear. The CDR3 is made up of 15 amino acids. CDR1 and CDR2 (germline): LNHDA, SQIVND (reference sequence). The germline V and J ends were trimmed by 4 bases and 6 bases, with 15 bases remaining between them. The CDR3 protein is CASSRLQVGSGELFF. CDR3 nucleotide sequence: TGTGCCAGTAGTAGGCTGCAGGTCGGGTCCGGGGAGCTGTTTTTT.

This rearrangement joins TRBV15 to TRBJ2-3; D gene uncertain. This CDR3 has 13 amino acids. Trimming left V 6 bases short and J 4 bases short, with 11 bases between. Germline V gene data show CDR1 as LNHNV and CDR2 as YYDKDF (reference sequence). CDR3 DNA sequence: TGTGCCACCAGGGAAGGTGGGTCAGATACGCAGTATTTT. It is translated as CATREGGSDTQYF.

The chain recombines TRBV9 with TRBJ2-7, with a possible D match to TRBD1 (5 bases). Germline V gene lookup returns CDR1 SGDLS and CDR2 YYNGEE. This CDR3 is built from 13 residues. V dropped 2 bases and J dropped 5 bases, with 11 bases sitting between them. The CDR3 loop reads CASSVRVRDEQYF. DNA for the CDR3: TGTGCCAGCAGCGTCAGGGTAAGGGACGAGCAGTACTTC.

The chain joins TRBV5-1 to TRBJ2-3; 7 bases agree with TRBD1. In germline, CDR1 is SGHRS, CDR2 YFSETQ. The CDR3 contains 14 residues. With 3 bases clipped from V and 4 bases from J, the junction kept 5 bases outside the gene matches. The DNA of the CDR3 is TGCGCCAGCAGCTATACAGGGGACCCAGATACGCAGTATTTT. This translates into CASSYTGDPDTQYF.

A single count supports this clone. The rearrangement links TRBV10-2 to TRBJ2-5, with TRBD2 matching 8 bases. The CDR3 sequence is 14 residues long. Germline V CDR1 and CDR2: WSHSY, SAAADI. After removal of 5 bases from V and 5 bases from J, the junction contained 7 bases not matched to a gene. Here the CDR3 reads CASSLLAGQETQYF. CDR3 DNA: TGCGCCAGCAGTCTCTTAGCGGGGCAGGAGACCCAGTACTTC.

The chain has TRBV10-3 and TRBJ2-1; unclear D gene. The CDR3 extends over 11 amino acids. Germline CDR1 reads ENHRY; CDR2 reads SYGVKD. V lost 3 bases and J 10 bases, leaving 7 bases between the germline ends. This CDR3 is CAISDLEEQFF. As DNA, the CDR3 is TGTGCCATCAGTGATCTAGAAGAGCAGTTCTTC.